Listed here are 18 T cell receptor beta chains from one sample, sequenced in a study of cytotoxic CD8 clonotypes in ibrutinib-treated CLL. Clones were read by immunoSEQ multiplex PCR, and TCRdb kept only the in-frame ones, dropping some. This table has over 45,000 clones, 56% appearing once. The sequencing used PBMCs, collected after 24 months of ibrutinib treatment. These receptors all come from a human donor with chronic lymphocytic leukemia.

The rearrangement joins TRBV7-2 to TRBJ2-7; D gene uncertain. Deletions cut 5 bases from V and 3 bases from J, with 5 bases between. Germline loops: CDR1 SGHTA, CDR2 FQGNSA. CDR3 size: 11 residues. The CDR3 sequence: CASSLLYEQYF. CDR3 nucleotide sequence: TGTGCCAGCAGCCTCCTCTACGAGCAGTACTTC.

Only one count was recorded for this clone. J is TRBJ2-2 and V is TRBV6-1; no definite D call. Trimming stripped 6 bases from V and 3 bases from J, with 8 bases between. In germline, CDR1 is MNHNS, CDR2 SASEGT. This CDR3 contains 13 residues. The CDR3 DNA follows: TGTGCCAGCAGGACGCAGGACACCGGGGAGCTGTTTTTT. Amino acids: CASRTQDTGELFF.

This clone was detected only a few times. The chain has TRBV27 and TRBJ2-6; D is perhaps TRBD2 (6 bases). Trimming left V 8 bases short and J 9 bases short, with 17 bases between. Germline CDR1 and CDR2: MNHEY and SMNVEV (reference sequence). This CDR3 comprises 14 residues. CDR3 loop: CASLDRTTSNVLTF. CDR3 sequence (DNA): TGTGCCAGCCTCGACCGTACGACTAGCAACGTCCTGACTTTC.

In this sample, this clone turned up a few times. This chain uses TRBV27 with TRBJ2-3; 7 bases agree with TRBD1. CDR1 and CDR2 (germline): MNHEY, SMNVEV (reference sequence). The trim removed 2 bases at V and 2 bases at J, leaving 4 bases unmatched. The CDR3 covers 15 residues. In DNA, the CDR3 is TGTGCCAGCAGTTTACAGGACAGGACCACAGATACGCAGTATTTT. This gives the protein CASSLQDRTTDTQYF.

V gene TRBV19 combines with J gene TRBJ2-1; tentative D call: TRBD1 (6 bases). Looked up from germline, CDR1 is LNHDA and CDR2 is SQIVND (reference sequence). The CDR3 sequence is 12 residues long. V was clipped by 5 bases and J by 7 bases, with 9 bases between them. Here the CDR3 reads CASSFRGNEQFF. CDR3 bases: TGTGCCAGTAGTTTCAGGGGAAATGAGCAGTTCTTC. The variable domain in full, completed from reference TRBV19 and TRBJ2-1, reads DGGITQSPKYLFRKEGQNVTLSCEQNLNHDAMYWYRQDPGQGLRLIYYSQIVNDFQKGDIAEGYSVSREKKESFPLTVTSAQKNPTAFYLCASSFRGNEQFFGPGTRLTVL.

In its sample, this clone was seen a few times. The chain recombines TRBV5-4 with TRBJ1-3; D gene uncertain. This CDR3 is built from 17 residues. The V end was cut by 0 bases, the J end by 0 bases, with 13 bases between. Germline V gene data show CDR1 as SGHNT and CDR2 as YYREEE (reference sequence). The CDR3 nucleotides read TGTGCCAGCAGCTTGGCCGCCGGCTCTAGCTCTGGAAACACCATATATTTT. It yields the protein CASSLAAGSSSGNTIYF.

The chain joins TRBV6-5 to TRBJ2-7; D possibly corresponds to TRBD1 (6 bases). Germline CDR1 reads MNHEY; CDR2 reads SVGAGI. CDR3 length equals 14 residues. Trimming removed 4 bases from V and 5 bases from J, with 15 bases in between. This chain's CDR3 is CASSLIWGHDEQYF. The CDR3 DNA reads TGTGCCAGCAGTTTGATTTGGGGGCACGACGAGCAGTACTTC.

This chain connects TRBV9 to TRBJ2-1; 11 bases are shared with TRBD2. The V gene end was trimmed by 4 bases and the J gene end by 0 bases; junction bases not matched to a gene: 0. This CDR3 has 15 amino acids. Per the germline V gene, CDR1 is SGDLS and CDR2 is YYNGEE. The CDR3 nucleotides are TGTGCCAGCAGCACTAGCGGGAGCTCCTACAATGAGCAGTTCTTC. This encodes CASSTSGSSYNEQFF.

The sample holds a few counts of this clone. V gene TRBV5-4 combines with J gene TRBJ1-5, with D possibly matching TRBD1 (5 bases). Trimming took 4 bases from V and 3 from J, leaving 8 bases between them. Germline CDR1 SGHNT, CDR2 YYREEE (reference sequence). This CDR3 region has 13 residues. The CDR3 loop is CASSPGINQPQHF. The CDR3 DNA follows: TGTGCCAGCAGCCCAGGGATCAATCAGCCCCAGCATTTT.

This clone was detected many times. The V gene is TRBV11-2, the J gene TRBJ2-7, with a weak D call TRBD2 (6 bases). The germline V and J ends were trimmed by 4 bases and 6 bases, with 16 bases remaining between them. This CDR3 is 14 amino acids long. Germline V CDR1 and CDR2: SGHAT, FQNNGV. CDR3 coding DNA: TGTGCCAGCAGCTCCTCGACTAGACGAGCCGAGCAGTACTTC. It codes for CASSSSTRRAEQYF. Complete variable domain (other parts from reference TRBV11-2 and TRBJ2-7): EAGVAQSPRYKIIEKRQSVAFWCNPISGHATLYWYQQILGQGPKLLIQFQNNGVVDDSQLPKDRFSAERLKGVDSTLKIQPAKLEDSAVYLCASSSSTRRAEQYFGPGTRLTVT.

Notes on this clone: A far larger clone differs by one base, so this is likely a read error. The genes are TRBV7-8 and TRBJ1-2, with unresolved D. Germline lookup yields CDR1 SGHVS and CDR2 FQNEAQ. V lost 1 base and J 0 bases, leaving 3 bases between the germline ends. The CDR3 is made up of 13 amino acids. CDR3 coding DNA: TGTGCCAGCAGCTTAGGGACTAACTATGGCTACACCTTC. It yields the protein CASSLGTNYGYTF.

The rearrangement joins TRBV5-6 to TRBJ2-1; D not resolved. V was trimmed by 1 base and J by 2 bases, leaving 4 bases between them. The germline V gene encodes CDR1 SGHDT and CDR2 YYEEEE. CDR3 length equals 13 residues. The CDR3 DNA reads TGTGCCAGCAGCTTGACAGCCTACAATGAGCAGTTCTTC. It translates to CASSLTAYNEQFF.

This rearrangement joins TRBV7-9 to TRBJ2-4; perhaps TRBD2 as D (5 bases). V gave up 5 bases and J gave up 10 bases, with 9 bases separating them. The CDR3 covers 11 residues. CDR1 SEHNR and CDR2 FQNEAQ come from the germline V gene (reference sequence). CDR3 nucleotide sequence: TGTGCCAGCAGCCCCCGGGATATTCAGTACTTC. Translation gives CASSPRDIQYF.

The chain employs TRBV18 and TRBJ2-3; unclear D gene. Trimming cost V 6 bases and J 3 bases, with 10 bases left between them. Germline CDR1 and CDR2: KGHSH and LQKENI. The CDR3 length is 13 residues. The chain's CDR3 is CASSGQPTDTQYF. CDR3 in DNA: TGTGCCAGCTCCGGGCAGCCTACAGATACGCAGTATTTT.

This clone was seen a handful of times. The chain links TRBV9 to TRBJ2-3, with TRBD2 matching over 11 bases. V dropped 3 bases and J dropped 0; count of bases not matched to a gene: 3. Germline CDR1 and CDR2: SGDLS and YYNGEE. The CDR3 loop spans 16 amino acids. The CDR3 nucleotides are TGTGCCAGCAGCGGAACTAGCGGGGGAAGCACAGATACGCAGTATTTT. It yields the protein CASSGTSGGSTDTQYF. Combining the CDR3 with reference TRBV9 and TRBJ2-3 gives the whole variable domain DSGVTQTPKHLITATGQRVTLRCSPRSGDLSVYWYQQSLDQGLQFLIQYYNGEERAKGNILERFSAQQFPDLHSELNLSSLELGDSALYFCASSGTSGGSTDTQYFGPGTRLTVL.

This clone has at least ten counts. The chain combines TRBV6-5 with TRBJ1-3, with D uncertain. V was shortened by 5 bases and J by 4 bases, with 3 bases between the two germline ends. The CDR3 is made up of 11 amino acids. Germline CDR1 reads MNHEY; CDR2 reads SVGAGI. The CDR3 loop is CASSQGNTIYF. The CDR3 DNA reads as TGTGCCAGCAGTCAAGGAAACACCATATATTTT.

This chain joins TRBV5-1 and TRBJ2-7, with 8 bases identical to TRBD1. Germline V gene sequence: CDR1 SGHRS, CDR2 YFSETQ. CDR3 length: 16 residues. V was pared by 5 bases and J by 4 bases, with 14 bases of the junction left unmatched. The CDR3 here is CASRKGTGTGIYEQYF. CDR3 coding DNA: TGCGCCAGCAGAAAAGGTACCGGGACAGGAATTTACGAGCAGTACTTC.

CDR3 in amino acids: CASSHPDRENSPLHF. The CDR3 DNA reads as TGCGCCAGCAGCCACCCCGACAGGGAGAATTCACCCCTCCACTTT. The chain is built from TRBV4-1 and TRBJ1-6; 7 bases fit TRBD1. Trimming took 3 bases from V and 7 from J; bases not matched to a gene: 6. The CDR3 is made up of 15 amino acids. Germline lookup yields CDR1 MGHRA and CDR2 YSYEKL.